These 19 T cell receptor beta chains share one sample of origin, sequenced in a study of blood T cell repertoires in COVID-19 (dated by TCRdb to the early 2020s). The library was made by the immunoSEQ multiplex PCR assay. TCRdb obtained this table from immuneACCESS and retained in-frame rearrangements with V and J assigned. These tables miss some clones; where compared with another copy, unresolved V genes account for less than half of the shortfall, and the remainder is unexplained. The sample table holds roughly 200,000 clones, of which approximately 89% were seen once. 6.5% to 10% of the sample lies in the top ten. Sequencing was done on a sample of peripheral blood. These receptors were taken from a woman between 55 and 75 years old with acute or convalescent COVID-19.

The rearrangement joins TRBV9 to TRBJ2-2; TRBD2 aligns across 14 bases. This CDR3 region has 18 residues. The V and J ends lost 1 base and 7 bases, in that order; junction bases with no gene match: 9. Germline CDR1 SGDLS, CDR2 YYNGEE. CDR3: CASSVLPGLAGGRGELFF. CDR3 nucleotide sequence: TGTGCCAGCAGCGTACTCCCCGGACTAGCGGGAGGTCGCGGGGAGCTGTTTTTT.

The chain recombines TRBV5-1 with TRBJ1-2; 9 nucleotides align to TRBD1. Germline lookup yields CDR1 SGHRS and CDR2 YFSETQ. This CDR3 region has 16 residues. Germline trimming cut 4 bases from V and 4 bases from J; bases unmatched to any gene: 11. The CDR3 nucleotides read TGCGCCAGCAGCCCGGCACAGGGGGCGCGAAGCTATGGCTACACCTTC. Encoded protein: CASSPAQGARSYGYTF.

This sequence joins TRBV5-8 and TRBJ2-1, with a possible D match to TRBD1 (5 bases). Trimming shortened V by 3 bases and J by 2 bases, and 15 bases separated the two germline ends. CDR3 length: 16 residues. Germline loops: CDR1 SGHTS, CDR2 YDEGEE. The CDR3 here is CASSSDSSTTYNEQFF. The CDR3 coding sequence is TGTGCCAGCAGCTCCGACAGTTCTACCACCTACAATGAGCAGTTCTTC.

This clone was detected a few times. V usage is TRBV25-1 and J usage is TRBJ1-2; 7 bases are a match to TRBD1. CDR1 MGHDK and CDR2 SYGVNS come from the germline V gene. The CDR3 consists of 13 residues. V was clipped by 8 bases and J by 5 bases; unmatched bases: 8. The CDR3 here is CASGLAGGYGYTF. The CDR3 DNA reads TGTGCCAGCGGGCTGGCAGGGGGATATGGCTACACCTTC.

The chain joins TRBV3-1 (or the pseudogene TRBV3-2) to TRBJ2-1; D gene uncertain. V was shortened by 1 base and J by 10 bases, with 14 bases between the two germline ends. Germline V gives CDR1 LGHDT, CDR2 YNNKEL (reference sequence). The CDR3 has 14 residues. The CDR3 DNA sequence: TGTGCCAGCAGCCAAGTTGGTAGTCCAAACGAGCAGTTCTTC. Encoded protein: CASSQVGSPNEQFF.

V is TRBV19 and J is TRBJ1-1; 10 nucleotides align to TRBD1. The CDR3 sequence is 15 residues long. J was trimmed by 0 bases and V by 10 bases; bases with no gene match: 8. Germline-derived CDR1 and CDR2 are LNHDA and SQIVND (reference sequence). CDR3 sequence: CATTGTGVLNTEAFF. The DNA for the CDR3 is TGTGCCACCACCGGGACAGGGGTCTTGAACACTGAAGCTTTCTTT.

The rearrangement links TRBV6-6 to TRBJ2-7, with 14 bases matching TRBD2. V shed 4 bases, J shed 6 bases, and the junction held 5 bases outside the gene matches. Germline values: CDR1 MNHNY, CDR2 SVGAGI (reference sequence). CDR3 size: 15 residues. The DNA of the CDR3 is TGTGCCAGCAGTTCCTGGACTAGCGGGAGGACCGAGCAGTACTTC. This gives the protein CASSSWTSGRTEQYF.

This clone was detected a few times. This rearrangement joins TRBV6-5 to TRBJ1-2, with D tentatively TRBD1 (6 bases). This CDR3 contains 14 residues. Germline loops: CDR1 MNHEY, CDR2 SVGAGI. Trimming shortened V by 2 bases and J by 5 bases, and 12 bases separated the two germline ends. CDR3 loop: CASSYGWGQYGYTF. The CDR3 DNA reads as TGTGCCAGCAGTTACGGTTGGGGACAATATGGCTACACCTTC.

This chain connects TRBV25-1 to TRBJ1-1; D unclear. Germline CDR1 and CDR2: MGHDK and SYGVNS. V was pared by 2 bases and J by 8 bases, with 6 bases between. CDR3 length: 11 amino acids. The CDR3 here is CASSERREAFF. The CDR3 DNA is TGTGCCAGCAGTGAAAGGCGGGAAGCTTTCTTT. The whole variable domain, filled in from reference TRBV25-1 and TRBJ1-1, reads EADIYQTPRYLVIGTGKKITLECSQTMGHDKMYWYQQDPGMELHLIHYSYGVNSTEKGDLSSESTVSRIRTEHFPLTLESARPSHTSQYLCASSERREAFFGQGTRLTVV.

The chain combines TRBV18 with TRBJ2-7; 12 nucleotides line up with TRBD2. The CDR3 length is 16 residues. J lost 4 bases, V lost 3 bases, and 7 bases had no gene match. Germline V CDR1 and CDR2: KGHSH, LQKENI. The CDR3 here is CASSPQATSGSYEQYV. The CDR3 DNA sequence: TGTGCCAGCTCACCTCAGGCGACTAGCGGGAGTTACGAGCAGTACGTC.

CDR3 amino acids: CSASLAGGRVDTQYF. CDR3 DNA: TGCAGTGCTAGTCTGGCGGGAGGGCGGGTAGATACGCAGTATTTT. The gene calls are TRBV20-1 and TRBJ2-3; 9 positions match TRBD2. Germline CDR1 DFQATT, CDR2 SNEGSKA (reference sequence). The V and J ends lost 3 bases and 5 bases, in that order; junction bases with no gene match: 9. The CDR3 runs 15 residues.

The chain is built from TRBV28 and TRBJ2-7; 7 bases agree with TRBD2. This CDR3 has 14 residues. Germline V gene sequence: CDR1 MDHEN, CDR2 SYDVKM. The J segment lost 2 bases and the V segment lost 3 bases, leaving 4 bases of the junction unmatched. The DNA of the CDR3 is TGTGCCAGCAGTTTCGGCGGACTAGCCTACGAGCAGTACTTC. Its protein product is CASSFGGLAYEQYF.

This clone occurred once. This chain links TRBV15 with TRBJ2-1; TRBD2 matches 8 bases. The length of the CDR3 is 15 residues. Germline V lookup: CDR1 LNHNV, CDR2 YYDKDF (reference sequence). V lost 5 bases, J lost 9 bases, and 12 bases stayed unmatched. The CDR3 DNA is TGTGCCACCAGCTCCCCGCGGGGGGTTGTGGGTGAGCAGTTCTTC. Residues: CATSSPRGVVGEQFF.

The chain combines TRBV23-1 with TRBJ1-2; D gene ambiguous. TRBV23-1 is filed as an ORF, its function uncertain. The CDR3 is 14 amino acids. The V end was cut by 4 bases, the J end by 7 bases, with 16 bases between. CDR3 loop: CASSLPRFSGGYTF. CDR3 sequence (DNA): TGCGCCAGCAGTCTCCCACGTTTCTCGGGTGGCTACACCTTC.

In this sample, this clone turned up once. The genes are TRBV7-9 and TRBJ1-4, with a weak D call TRBD1 (5 bases). The CDR3 is made up of 16 amino acids. In germline, CDR1 is SEHNR, CDR2 FQNEAQ (reference sequence). V was shortened by 2 bases and J by 6 bases, with 16 bases between the two germline ends. This chain's CDR3 is CASSLYSLGGYEKLFF. CDR3 DNA: TGTGCCAGCAGCTTATATAGTCTGGGGGGATATGAAAAACTGTTTTTT.

The chain employs TRBV6-5 and TRBJ1-1, with D unclear. There are 14 residues in the CDR3. Germline V CDR1 and CDR2: MNHEY, SVGAGI. Trimming stripped 5 bases from V and 4 bases from J, with 14 bases between. CDR3 sequence reads: CASSPPTAGTEAFF. The DNA for the CDR3 is TGTGCCAGCAGTCCCCCGACGGCGGGCACTGAAGCTTTCTTT.

The chain uses TRBV6-5 and TRBJ1-5; TRBD1 matches at 7 bases. J was trimmed by 4 bases and V by 6 bases; bases with no gene match: 9. CDR1 MNHEY and CDR2 SVGAGI come from the germline V gene. The CDR3 runs to 15 residues. The CDR3 region has the DNA TGTGCCAGCAGCTTAGACAGGGTAGGAAATCAGCCCCAGCATTTT. Translating it yields CASSLDRVGNQPQHF.

The chain joins TRBV19 to TRBJ1-5; D unclear. With 6 bases removed from V and 0 bases from J, the gap between germline ends came to 3 bases. This CDR3 is built from 12 residues. Germline V gene lookup returns CDR1 LNHDA and CDR2 SQIVND (reference sequence). CDR3 protein: CASRYSNQPQHF. CDR3 nucleotides: TGTGCCAGTAGATATAGCAATCAGCCCCAGCATTTT. Combining the CDR3 with reference TRBV19 and TRBJ1-5 gives the whole variable domain DGGITQSPKYLFRKEGQNVTLSCEQNLNHDAMYWYRQDPGQGLRLIYYSQIVNDFQKGDIAEGYSVSREKKESFPLTVTSAQKNPTAFYLCASRYSNQPQHFGDGTRLSIL.

V is TRBV25-1 and J is TRBJ2-2; maybe TRBD1 (6 bases). CDR1 and CDR2 from the germline V gene are MGHDK and SYGVNS. Trimming shortened V by 4 bases and J by 1 base, and 16 bases separated the two germline ends. This CDR3 comprises 17 residues. The CDR3 bases are TGTGCCAGCAGTGGAAACCCCGGGACAAGGAACACCGGGGAGCTGTTTTTT. This gives the protein CASSGNPGTRNTGELFF.